These 5 T cell receptor beta chains were all obtained from the same sample, sequenced in a study of shared clonotypes between healthy human individuals. Only in-frame clones appear in the TCRdb table, and some are missing; sequencing was by immunoSEQ multiplex PCR. Here the sample spans 1,400,000 or so clones, around 98.5% being singletons. The sequenced sample consisted of naive CD4+ T cells sorted from blood. Noted subset: CD45RA+ positively selected. Source of these receptors: a man younger than 45 in good health.

This chain connects TRBV6-5 to TRBJ1-1; 7 bases are a match to TRBD1. J gave up 4 bases and V 2 bases, and 7 bases lay outside the gene matches. The CDR3 has 15 residues. CDR1 is MNHEY, CDR2 SVGAGI, per germline. Here the CDR3 reads CASSYLQGLSTEAFF. The DNA for the CDR3 is TGTGCCAGCAGTTACCTACAGGGGTTGAGCACTGAAGCTTTCTTT.

The chain uses TRBV6-6 and TRBJ1-1; D gene uncertain. Germline CDR1 and CDR2: MNHNY and SVGAGI (reference sequence). The V end lost 3 bases, the J end lost 8 bases, and 10 bases lay between the germline ends. CDR3 length: 12 amino acids. Here the CDR3 reads CASSYPETEAFF. The CDR3 DNA is TGTGCCAGCAGTTATCCAGAGACAGAAGCTTTCTTT.

This chain uses TRBV4-2 with TRBJ2-3, with TRBD1 as a possible D gene (6 bases). The germline gives CDR1 LGHNA, CDR2 YNFKEQ. With 0 bases removed from V and 5 bases from J, the gap between germline ends came to 9 bases. The CDR3 extends over 14 amino acids. CDR3: CASSQDWGLDTQYF. The CDR3 DNA follows: TGTGCCAGCAGCCAAGATTGGGGGCTAGATACGCAGTATTTT.

A remark on this clone: The sample holds other DNA sequences that translate to the same CDR3. The chain recombines TRBV29-1 with TRBJ2-3; D perhaps matches TRBD2 (6 bases). This CDR3 is built from 12 residues. V lost 4 bases and J lost 1, with 6 bases in between. Germline CDR1 SQVTM, CDR2 ANQGSEA. This CDR3 reads CSVASGTDTQYF. Written as DNA, the CDR3 is TGCAGCGTTGCTAGCGGCACAGATACGCAGTATTTT.

The chain uses TRBV28 and TRBJ1-3; D is unresolved. CDR1 MDHEN and CDR2 SYDVKM come from the germline V gene. The CDR3 sequence is 13 residues long. V was trimmed by 5 bases and J by 2 bases, leaving 7 bases between them. CDR3 nucleotides: TGTGCCAGCAGTAAGGGAGCTGGAAACACCATATATTTT. Protein product: CASSKGAGNTIYF. Combining the CDR3 with reference TRBV28 and TRBJ1-3 gives the whole variable domain DVKVTQSSRYLVKRTGEKVFLECVQDMDHENMFWYRQDPGLGLRLIYFSYDVKMKEKGDIPEGYSVSREKKERFSLILESASTNQTSMYLCASSKGAGNTIYFGEGSWLTVV.